Listed below are T cell receptor beta chains from one sample, sequenced in a study of blood T cell repertoires in COVID-19. TCRdb's copy holds only in-frame clones and misses some; the assay was immunoSEQ multiplex PCR. Of approximately 500,000 clones listed, more than 75% were seen once; the top ten hold less than 2%. Input material: PBMCs or T cells enriched from blood (not recorded which). These receptors all stem from a woman in her forties who had recovered from COVID-19. Both conserved end residues are trimmed from each CDR3. Fields, in order: CDR3 protein, clone size, J gene, V gene, D gene. A D gene is named only where the DNA matches it firmly. Not all rows give a size; the values are once, few, many and, for expanded clones, a class.

ASSGGLFNEQF,-,TRBJ2-1,TRBV2,-
ASSPGQGPYEQY,-,TRBJ2-7,TRBV19,TRBD1
ASSNDTGEGEKLF,-,TRBJ1-4,TRBV21-1,-
ASSWKTGQGISGANVLT,-,TRBJ2-6,TRBV5-1,TRBD1
ASSPEVRDTSVH,-,TRBJ1-5,TRBV7-8,-
ASSGGSSGALSYNEQF,-,TRBJ2-1,TRBV18,TRBD2
ASSRGQGDSPLH,-,TRBJ1-6,TRBV3-1/TRBV3-2,TRBD1
ASSHPSAEQY,-,TRBJ2-7,TRBV4-1,-
ASSVAGQGRVEQY,-,TRBJ2-7,TRBV5-5,TRBD1
AISESGQNSNQPQH,-,TRBJ1-5,TRBV10-3,-
SVEDRPGNYGYT,-,TRBJ1-2,TRBV29-1,-
ASSYRTSSGNTIY,-,TRBJ1-3,TRBV6-5,-
ASSLDQAGTVFEQY,few,TRBJ2-7,TRBV27,-
ASSLRQGSSYEQY,few,TRBJ2-7,TRBV11-3,-
ASSSVTGIYGYT,few,TRBJ1-2,TRBV27,TRBD1
ASSGWTSGAGELF,-,TRBJ2-2,TRBV19,TRBD2
ASSVSASAGYEQY,-,TRBJ2-7,TRBV9,-
ASSLGAGSSYEQY,-,TRBJ2-7,TRBV7-2,-
ASSPKGTGGLFYEQY,-,TRBJ2-7,TRBV7-9,TRBD1
ASSPGLILGNQPQH,-,TRBJ1-5,TRBV18,-
ASSSRGTVANTEAF,-,TRBJ1-1,TRBV7-9,TRBD1
ASSVVDRAADTQY,-,TRBJ2-3,TRBV9,TRBD1
ASSPFGQEGYGYT,-,TRBJ1-2,TRBV18,TRBD1
ASSSRLPTGEITDTQY,-,TRBJ2-3,TRBV11-2,TRBD1
SVGQLAGNEQY,-,TRBJ2-7,TRBV29-1,TRBD2
ASSSTGSYEQY,few,TRBJ2-7,TRBV11-3,TRBD1
ASSPVTGSYEQY,-,TRBJ2-7,TRBV18,-
ASRGASGAPPDTQY,-,TRBJ2-3,TRBV2,-
ASSRVAGVINEQF,-,TRBJ2-1,TRBV7-9,TRBD2
ASRPTDRGGTGELF,-,TRBJ2-2,TRBV6-6,TRBD1